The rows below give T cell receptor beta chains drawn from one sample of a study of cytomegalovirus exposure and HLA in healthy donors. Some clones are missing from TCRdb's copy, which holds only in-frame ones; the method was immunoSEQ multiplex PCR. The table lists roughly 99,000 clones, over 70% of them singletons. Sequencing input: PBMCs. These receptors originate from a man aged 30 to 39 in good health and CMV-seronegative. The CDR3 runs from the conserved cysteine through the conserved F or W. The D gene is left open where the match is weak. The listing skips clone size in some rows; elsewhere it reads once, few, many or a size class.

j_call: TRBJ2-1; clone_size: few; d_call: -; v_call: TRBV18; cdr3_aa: CASLSATDYNEQFF; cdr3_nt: TGTGCCAGCCTTAGCGCGACCGATTACAATGAGCAGTTCTTC
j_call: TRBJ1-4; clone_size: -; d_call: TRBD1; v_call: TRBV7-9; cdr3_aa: CASSIGTGGKEKLFF; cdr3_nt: TGTGCCAGCAGCATCGGGACAGGGGGCAAGGAAAAACTGTTTTTT
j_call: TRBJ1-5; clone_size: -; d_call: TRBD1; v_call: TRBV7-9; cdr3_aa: CASSSGQGGGQPQHF; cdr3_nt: TGTGCCAGCAGCTCTGGACAGGGGGGAGGTCAGCCCCAGCATTTT
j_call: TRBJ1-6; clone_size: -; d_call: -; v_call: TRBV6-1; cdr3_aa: CATRGLYNSPLHF; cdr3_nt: TGTGCCACTCGCGGACTTTACAATTCACCCCTCCACTTT
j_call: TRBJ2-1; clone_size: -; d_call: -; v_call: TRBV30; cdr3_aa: CASTDGSLGNEQFF; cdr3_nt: TGTGCCTCAACAGATGGCTCGCTTGGGAATGAGCAGTTCTTC
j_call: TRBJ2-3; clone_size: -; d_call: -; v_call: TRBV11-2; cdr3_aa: CASSPVGGAGTQYF; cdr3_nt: TGTGCCAGCAGCCCAGTTGGGGGCGCGGGTACGCAGTATTTT
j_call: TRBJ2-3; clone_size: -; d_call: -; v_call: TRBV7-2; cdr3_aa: CASSSQPLTWDTQYF; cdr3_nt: TGTGCCAGCAGCTCACAACCCTTAACCTGGGATACGCAGTATTTT
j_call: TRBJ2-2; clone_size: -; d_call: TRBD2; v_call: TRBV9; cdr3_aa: CASSVAVGAGGRPGELFF; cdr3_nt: TGTGCCAGCAGCGTAGCCGTAGGAGCGGGGGGCCGCCCCGGGGAGCTGTTTTTT
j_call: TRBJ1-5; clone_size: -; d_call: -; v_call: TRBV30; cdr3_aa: CAWTGNSNQPQHF; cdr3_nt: TGTGCCTGGACGGGGAATAGCAATCAGCCCCAGCATTTT
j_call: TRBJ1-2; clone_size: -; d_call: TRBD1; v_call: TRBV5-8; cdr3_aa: CASSLTGAYGYTF; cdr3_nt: TGTGCCAGCAGCCTTACAGGGGCCTATGGCTACACCTTC
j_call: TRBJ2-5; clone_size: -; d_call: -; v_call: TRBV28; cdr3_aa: CASSLGLGQKETQYF; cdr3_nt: TGTGCCAGCAGTTTAGGGCTGGGGCAGAAAGAGACCCAGTACTTC